This T cell receptor (beta chain) was retrieved from a study of patients and donors after allogeneic stem cell transplantation. The V end was cut by 3 bases, the J end by 1 base, with 13 bases between. CDR1 is LGHDT, CDR2 YNNKEL, per germline (reference sequence). The CDR3 runs to 16 residues. TCRdb reprocessed the RT-PCR reads with MiXCR, giving one entry per CDR3 protein. This table has approximately 200,000 distinct CDR3 sequences, 38% appearing once. The material sequenced was blood, either unsorted or a sorted T cell fraction (not recorded which). J is TRBJ2-1 and V is TRBV3-1; TRBD2 might be the D (6 bases). This TCR was sampled from a human donor who was either an allogeneic HSCT recipient or a stem cell or donor lymphocyte infusion donor (not recorded which). It is not recorded whose cells these are; they may come from a transplant donor. The CDR3 spells CASSHRPLASYNEQFF. The CDR3 nucleotides read TGTGCCAGCAGCCATCGCCCCCTAGCGTCCTACAATGAGCAGTTCTTC.